This T cell receptor beta chain came from a study of shared clonotypes between healthy human individuals. Assay used: immunoSEQ multiplex PCR; TCRdb lists only in-frame clones, some missing. The table lists over 750,000 clones, about 96% of them singletons. Naive CD8 cells, CD45RO-negative and positively selected for CCR7, excluded terminally differentiated effector memory CD45RA+ cells. With 4 bases clipped from V and 5 bases from J, the junction kept 5 bases outside the gene matches. CDR3 length: 14 amino acids. In germline, CDR1 is SEHNR, CDR2 FQNEAQ (reference sequence). The sequenced sample consisted of naive CD8+ T cells sorted from blood. The sequence was obtained from a man aged 30-40 years in good health. The chain couples TRBV7-9 to TRBJ2-5; 9 nucleotides match TRBD2. CDR3 residues: CASSSSGKAETQYF. The CDR3 region has the DNA TGTGCCAGCAGCTCTAGCGGGAAGGCGGAGACCCAGTACTTC. Combining the CDR3 with reference TRBV7-9 and TRBJ2-5 gives the whole variable domain DTGVSQNPRHKITKRGQNVTFRCDPISEHNRLYWYRQTLGQGPEFLTYFQNEAQLEKSRLLSDRFSAERPKGSFSTLEIQRTEQGDSAMYLCASSSSGKAETQYFGPGTRLLVL.